The clone carrying this T cell receptor beta chain was detected only a few times. The target antigen is unknown. This sample stems from a study of CD8 T cell repertoires and HIV-1 epitope variants. Study at large: Separate wells received one of Twenty-five Gag or Nef variant peptides. Control wells had CMV/EBV/flu peptides, negative Ebola AY9, or no peptide. Epitopes were three Gag families plus Nef HW9 and YT9. An approximately nine-day culture received IL-2, IL-7 and IL-15 on days 3 and 7.

CDR3 length: 11 amino acids. V was cut by 2 bases and J by 1 base, with 0 bases left in between. Germline CDR1 and CDR2: SGHRS and YFSETQ. Assay: immunoSEQ multiplex PCR; the TCRdb copy retains only in-frame clones and omits some. This sample has about 6,300 clones; roughly two thirds occur once, and the top ten carry around two fifths. This sequence was found in a male donor with HIV. The chain recombines TRBV5-1 with TRBJ2-5, with no clear D. Material: cultured CD8+ T cells derived from PBMCs. CDR3 residues: CASSFQETQYF. For the CDR3, the DNA is TGCGCCAGCAGCTTCCAAGAGACCCAGTACTTC.